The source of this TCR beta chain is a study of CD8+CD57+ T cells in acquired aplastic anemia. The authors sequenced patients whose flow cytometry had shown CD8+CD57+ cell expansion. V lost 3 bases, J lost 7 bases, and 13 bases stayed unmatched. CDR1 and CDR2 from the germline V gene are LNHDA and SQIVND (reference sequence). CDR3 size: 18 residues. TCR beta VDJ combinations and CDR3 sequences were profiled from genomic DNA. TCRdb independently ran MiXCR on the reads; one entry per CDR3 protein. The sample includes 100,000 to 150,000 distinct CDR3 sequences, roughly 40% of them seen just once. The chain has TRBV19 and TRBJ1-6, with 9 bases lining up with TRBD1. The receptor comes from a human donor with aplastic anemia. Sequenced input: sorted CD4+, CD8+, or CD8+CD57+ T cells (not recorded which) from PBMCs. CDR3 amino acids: CASSIFFTGGNSNSPLHF. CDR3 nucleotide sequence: TGTGCCAGTAGTATTTTTTTCACAGGGGGCAACTCCAATTCACCCCTCCACTTT. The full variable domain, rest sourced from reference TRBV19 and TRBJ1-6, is DGGITQSPKYLFRKEGQNVTLSCEQNLNHDAMYWYRQDPGQGLRLIYYSQIVNDFQKGDIAEGYSVSREKKESFPLTVTSAQKNPTAFYLCASSIFFTGGNSNSPLHFGNGTRLTVT.